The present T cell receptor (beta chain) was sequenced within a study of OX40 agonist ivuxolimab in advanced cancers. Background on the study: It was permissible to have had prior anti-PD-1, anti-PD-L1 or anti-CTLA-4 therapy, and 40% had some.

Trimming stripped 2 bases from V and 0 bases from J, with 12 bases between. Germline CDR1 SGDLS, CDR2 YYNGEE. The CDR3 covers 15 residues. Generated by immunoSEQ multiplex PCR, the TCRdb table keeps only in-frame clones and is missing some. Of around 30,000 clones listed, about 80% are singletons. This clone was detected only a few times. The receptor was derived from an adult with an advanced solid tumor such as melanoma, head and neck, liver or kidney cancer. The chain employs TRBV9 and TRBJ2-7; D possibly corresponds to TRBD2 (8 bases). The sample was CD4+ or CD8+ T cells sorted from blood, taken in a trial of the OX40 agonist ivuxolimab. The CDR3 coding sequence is TGTGCCAGCAGCGTCGGGGGGGACAGCTCCTACGAGCAGTACTTC. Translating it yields CASSVGGDSSYEQYF. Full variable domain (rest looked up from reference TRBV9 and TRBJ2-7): DSGVTQTPKHLITATGQRVTLRCSPRSGDLSVYWYQQSLDQGLQFLIQYYNGEERAKGNILERFSAQQFPDLHSELNLSSLELGDSALYFCASSVGGDSSYEQYFGPGTRLTVT.